The 28 T cell receptor beta chains below all came from one sample that was sequenced in a study of beta chain features in type 1 diabetes. Which antigens these TCRs recognize remains unknown. Investigators reverse transcribed all isolated RNA, so they sequenced expressed TCRB transcripts. Assay used: immunoSEQ multiplex PCR; TCRdb lists only in-frame clones, some missing. The sample holds about 150,000 clones, around 8% seen once. Study-level results: People with Type 1 diabetes carried modestly yet significantly shorter TCRB CDR3s in all four CD4+ subsets.

Sequencing was performed on central memory CD4+ T cells from blood. The receptors come from a woman in her forties with type 1 diabetes.

The chain is built from TRBV4-3 and TRBJ2-6, with D perhaps matching TRBD1 (6 bases). CDR3 length: 18 residues. Germline V CDR1 and CDR2: LGHNA, YSLEER. V lost 0 bases to trimming and J lost 2 bases, with 14 bases between them. The DNA of the CDR3 is TGCGCCAGCAGCCAAGATGGTCCCCGGACAGCTGGGGCCAACGTCCTGACTTTC. Translated: CASSQDGPRTAGANVLTF.

The chain combines TRBV18 with TRBJ1-3; the D gene is possibly TRBD1 (5 bases). The V end lost 6 bases, the J end lost 2 bases, and 14 bases lay between the germline ends. CDR1 and CDR2 (germline): KGHSH, LQKENI. CDR3 size: 15 residues. CDR3 protein: CASSGQGATGNTIYF. The DNA for the CDR3 is TGTGCCAGCTCCGGTCAAGGGGCGACTGGAAACACCATATATTTT.

This clone has only a few counts. The chain links TRBV6-6 to TRBJ2-6; TRBD1 matches 9 bases. Trimming cost V 4 bases and J 2 bases; bases outside gene matches: 3. The CDR3 is made up of 16 amino acids. CDR1 MNHNY and CDR2 SVGAGI come from the germline V gene (reference sequence). The CDR3 nucleotides are TGTGCCAGCAGTTTGGACAGGGGCACTGGGGCCAACGTCCTGACTTTC. Translating gives CASSLDRGTGANVLTF.

The V call is TRBV18, the J call TRBJ1-1, with a possible D match to TRBD1 (5 bases). Between the trimmed V and J ends, which lost 6 bases and 5 bases, there was a span of 10 bases. Germline V gene data show CDR1 as KGHSH and CDR2 as LQKENI. The CDR3 consists of 12 residues. CDR3 sequence reads: CASSPRETEAFF. The DNA of the CDR3 is TGTGCCAGCTCCCCCAGGGAAACTGAAGCTTTCTTT.

The chain is built from TRBV28 and TRBJ2-3; 8 nucleotides agree with TRBD2. V lost 5 bases to trimming and J lost 10 bases; unmatched junction nucleotides: 8. The CDR3 covers 13 residues. Germline CDR1 is MDHEN and CDR2 is SYDVKM. In DNA, the CDR3 is TGTGCCAGCAGTCCCCTCCGGGAGGGCCCGCAGTATTTT. Its translation is CASSPLREGPQYF.

This clone occurred a few times. The chain employs TRBV6-5 and TRBJ1-2, with TRBD1 identical over 9 bases. In germline, CDR1 is MNHEY, CDR2 SVGAGI. The CDR3 covers 14 residues. J gave up 5 bases and V 6 bases, and 7 bases lay outside the gene matches. CDR3 protein: CASSPGTGSYGYTF. In DNA form, the CDR3 reads TGTGCCAGCAGCCCCGGGACAGGGTCTTATGGCTACACCTTC.

This chain joins TRBV30 and TRBJ1-1; weak D call: TRBD1 (5 bases). The germline V gene encodes CDR1 GTSNPN and CDR2 SVGIG (reference sequence). Trimming shortened V by 5 bases and J by 1 base, and 11 bases separated the two germline ends. This CDR3 is built from 13 residues. The CDR3 DNA reads TGTGCCTGGTGCGCGACAGCGAACACTGAAGCTTTCTTT. This sequence encodes CAWCATANTEAFF.

V gene TRBV4-3 combines with J gene TRBJ1-5; 12 bases align to TRBD1. The ends lost 0 bases at V and 4 bases at J; junction bases unmatched: 10. Germline values: CDR1 LGHNA, CDR2 YSLEER. CDR3 length: 19 residues. The CDR3 sequence: CASSQDWAGTGGRNQPQHF. The CDR3 DNA sequence: TGCGCCAGCAGCCAAGATTGGGCAGGGACAGGGGGCCGAAATCAGCCCCAGCATTTT.

The V and J genes are TRBV7-9 and TRBJ2-3, with 10 bases lining up with TRBD1. Germline V gene sequence: CDR1 SEHNR, CDR2 FQNEAQ (reference sequence). This CDR3 contains 16 residues. V shed 7 bases, J shed 2 bases, and the junction held 9 bases outside the gene matches. CDR3 in amino acids: CASTGGGQGITDTQYF. As DNA, the CDR3 is TGTGCCAGCACCGGTGGGGGACAGGGGATCACAGATACGCAGTATTTT.

This clone was observed a handful of times. The chain carries TRBV2 and TRBJ1-1; 10 nucleotides match TRBD1. The CDR3 runs to 16 residues. J was trimmed by 11 bases and V by 2 bases; bases with no gene match: 14. CDR1 and CDR2 (germline): SNHLY, FYNNEI. CDR3 loop: CASSERAQGQGLSAFF. The CDR3 region has the DNA TGTGCCAGCAGTGAAAGGGCTCAGGGACAGGGGCTTAGTGCTTTCTTT.

Remarks on this clone: At the DNA level, this CDR3 is encoded by other sequences in the same sample as well. The V call is TRBV4-3, the J call TRBJ1-1; 7 bases are a match to TRBD1. The length of the CDR3 is 15 residues. V was clipped by 4 bases and J by 2 bases; unmatched bases: 7. Per germline, CDR1 LGHNA and CDR2 YSLEER. Here the CDR3 reads CASSRVDRDNTEAFF. The DNA of the CDR3 is TGCGCCAGCAGCCGAGTAGACAGGGATAACACTGAAGCTTTCTTT.

V usage is TRBV7-9 and J usage is TRBJ1-5, with TRBD1 matching 8 bases. Germline values: CDR1 SEHNR, CDR2 FQNEAQ (reference sequence). The CDR3 is made up of 17 amino acids. After removal of 5 bases from V and 3 bases from J, the junction contained 12 bases not matched to a gene. The CDR3 reads CASSGTATGGLNQPQHF. The CDR3 DNA reads TGTGCCAGCAGCGGTACAGCTACAGGGGGACTCAATCAGCCCCAGCATTTT.

This sequence joins TRBV15 and TRBJ1-1; D perhaps matches TRBD1 (5 bases). The germline V gene has CDR1 LNHNV and CDR2 YYDKDF (reference sequence). V was cut by 9 bases and J by 6 bases, with 20 bases left in between. The CDR3 length is 14 residues. CDR3 DNA sequence: TGTGCCACTCTAAAGGGCAGGGACTCGTCTGAAGCTTTCTTT. Translating it yields CATLKGRDSSEAFF.

This clone was counted a few times. This CDR3 reads CASTIGAPRGYTF. In DNA, the CDR3 is TGTGCCAGCACCATAGGGGCCCCCAGGGGCTACACCTTC. The chain carries TRBV5-6 and TRBJ1-2, with a possible D match to TRBD1 (5 bases). CDR3 size: 13 residues. The germline V gene encodes CDR1 SGHDT and CDR2 YYEEEE. Trimming took 6 bases from V and 8 from J, leaving 17 bases between them.

This clone was picked up a small number of times. The chain combines TRBV6-5 with TRBJ2-1, with 8 nucleotides matching TRBD1. With V trimmed by 6 bases and J by 3 bases, 7 bases remained unmatched. The CDR3 runs 15 residues. Looked up from germline, CDR1 is MNHEY and CDR2 is SVGAGI. CDR3 nucleotide sequence: TGTGCCAGCAGCCCCGGACAGGGATACTACAATGAGCAGTTCTTC. Translated, it gives CASSPGQGYYNEQFF.

This clone was observed a single time. The chain uses TRBV28 and TRBJ1-5; 7 bases align to TRBD1. With V trimmed by 2 bases and J by 6 bases, 4 bases remained unmatched. There are 14 residues in the CDR3. In germline, CDR1 is MDHEN, CDR2 SYDVKM. Here the CDR3 reads CASSLNRGSQPQHF. The DNA of the CDR3 is TGTGCCAGCAGTTTAAACAGGGGAAGTCAGCCCCAGCATTTT.

There are a few counts of this clone. The chain couples TRBV6-6 to TRBJ2-1; TRBD2 matches at 7 bases. This CDR3 has 13 residues. With V trimmed by 6 bases and J by 6 bases, 5 bases remained unmatched. Germline V gene data show CDR1 as MNHNY and CDR2 as SVGAGI (reference sequence). CDR3 nucleotide sequence: TGTGCCAGCAGCGGACTAGTAGGCAATGAGCAGTTCTTC. This codes for CASSGLVGNEQFF.

This clone was recorded a few times. The rearrangement uses TRBV4-2 and TRBJ1-1; D remains unclear. Germline-derived CDR1 and CDR2 are LGHNA and YNFKEQ. The CDR3 totals 14 residues. Between the trimmed V and J ends, which lost 4 bases and 1 base, there was a span of 10 bases. The CDR3 DNA reads as TGTGCCAGCAGCCTCGAAGGCGGGAACACTGAAGCTTTCTTT. Its translation is CASSLEGGNTEAFF.

The V call is TRBV20-1, the J call TRBJ1-1; no firm D call. This CDR3 is built from 11 residues. CDR1 is DFQATT and CDR2 is SNEGSKA in the germline V gene (reference sequence). V was cut by 4 bases and J by 1 base, with 4 bases left in between. CDR3 in DNA: TGCAGTGCTACCAGGAACACTGAAGCTTTCTTT. This codes for CSATRNTEAFF.

This clone was counted only a few times. J is TRBJ1-2 and V is TRBV5-1, with D uncertain. Trimming took 0 bases from V and 3 from J, leaving 12 bases between them. Germline V lookup: CDR1 SGHRS, CDR2 YFSETQ. This CDR3 comprises 15 residues. CDR3 sequence: CASSLDPGTDYGYTF. The DNA of the CDR3 is TGCGCCAGCAGCTTGGATCCAGGTACGGACTATGGCTACACCTTC.

The chain carries TRBV7-2 and TRBJ2-3; 11 bases are a match to TRBD2. The germline V gene encodes CDR1 SGHTA and CDR2 FQGNSA. The V gene end was trimmed by 3 bases and the J gene end by 3 bases; junction bases not matched to a gene: 8. The CDR3 consists of 17 residues. The CDR3 loop reads CASSFLLAGGPTDTQYF. CDR3 DNA: TGTGCCAGCAGCTTTCTTTTAGCGGGAGGGCCGACAGATACGCAGTATTTT.

A few counts support this clone. The chain carries TRBV23-1 and TRBJ2-1; D is possibly TRBD1 (6 bases). TRBV23-1 is noted as an ORF with a role that remains uncertain. This CDR3 is 17 amino acids long. V shed 10 bases and J shed 0 bases, with 22 bases lying between them. The CDR3 DNA reads TGCGCCACCTGGGACACCCGCCGAATTAGCTCCTACAATGAGCAGTTCTTC. Translated, it gives CATWDTRRISSYNEQFF.

This clone was seen more than once but under ten times. V usage is TRBV6-5 and J usage is TRBJ1-2; D perhaps matches TRBD1 (5 bases). Deletions cut 2 bases from V and 8 bases from J, with 12 bases between. Germline V lookup: CDR1 MNHEY, CDR2 SVGAGI. The length of the CDR3 is 13 residues. CDR3 sequence: CASSYLGGRGYTF. The DNA of the CDR3 is TGTGCCAGCAGTTACCTCGGGGGACGCGGCTACACCTTC.

The rearrangement joins TRBV18 to TRBJ2-3, with D uncertain. V shed 5 bases and J shed 2 bases, with 14 bases lying between them. Germline V CDR1 and CDR2: KGHSH, LQKENI. This CDR3 is 15 amino acids long. The CDR3 DNA is TGTGCCAGCTCAGTAGTAGACCTAGTCACAGATACGCAGTATTTT. Translation: CASSVVDLVTDTQYF. The whole variable domain, filled in from reference TRBV18 and TRBJ2-3, reads NAGVMQNPRHLVRRRGQEARLRCSPMKGHSHVYWYRQLPEEGLKFMVYLQKENIIDESGMPKERFSAEFPKEGPSILRIQQVVRGDSAAYFCASSVVDLVTDTQYFGPGTRLTVL.

This clone was detected a few times. V gene TRBV7-2 combines with J gene TRBJ1-5; 12 bases align to TRBD1. The CDR3 extends over 19 amino acids. CDR1 is SGHTA, CDR2 FQGNSA, per germline. J lost 2 bases, V lost 2 bases, and 10 bases had no gene match. CDR3 sequence: CASSLNAGQGAGGNQPQHF. The CDR3 DNA reads as TGTGCCAGCAGCTTAAATGCGGGACAGGGGGCGGGAGGCAATCAGCCCCAGCATTTT.

This chain connects TRBV4-3 to TRBJ2-3; D possibly corresponds to TRBD2 (5 bases). V shed 0 bases and J shed 0 bases, with 10 bases lying between them. Germline CDR1 and CDR2: LGHNA and YSLEER. The CDR3 contains 16 residues. The DNA of the CDR3 is TGCGCCAGCAGCCAAGAGGTCCAGCGGAGCACAGATACGCAGTATTTT. This translates into CASSQEVQRSTDTQYF.

The table lists this clone with a few counts. The chain joins TRBV18 to TRBJ2-1; 11 bases match TRBD2. Germline V gene lookup returns CDR1 KGHSH and CDR2 LQKENI. The CDR3 runs to 15 residues. V gave up 2 bases and J gave up 6 bases; unmatched junction bases: 3. DNA for the CDR3: TGTGCCAGCTCACCATCTAGCGGGGGGACCAATGAGCAGTTCTTC. Residues: CASSPSSGGTNEQFF.

This clone occurred a few times. The J gene is TRBJ1-1, the V gene TRBV29-1; 9 positions agree with TRBD1. Germline values: CDR1 SQVTM, CDR2 ANQGSEA. The CDR3 is 15 residues long. V lost 5 bases, J lost 5 bases, and 12 bases stayed unmatched. CDR3 loop: CSVRNSGQGSTEAFF. The CDR3 nucleotides are TGCAGCGTTCGGAACTCGGGACAGGGAAGTACTGAAGCTTTCTTT.